This is a list of T cell receptor beta chains from one sample in a study of T cell responses to AZD1222 COVID-19 vaccine. Method: immunoSEQ multiplex PCR; TCRdb's copy keeps in-frame clones and lacks some. The table has 80,000 or so clones, around nine tenths seen once. Sequences were derived from peripheral blood, sampled on day 0 of MenACWY control vaccination. Source of these receptors: an adult in good health. The CDR3 runs from the conserved cysteine through the conserved F or W. The order of the fields is clone size, D gene, V gene, J gene, CDR3 protein, CDR3 DNA. The D gene is left open where the match is weak. Rows give clone size only sometimes, using once, few, many, or a class for an expanded clone.

clone size: -; D gene: -; V gene: TRBV5-3; J gene: TRBJ1-5; CDR3 protein: CARSPPSRTTAKYSNQPQHF; CDR3 DNA: TGTGCCAGAAGCCCACCCTCCAGGACAACCGCCAAATATAGCAATCAGCCCCAGCATTTT
clone size: -; D gene: TRBD1; V gene: TRBV28; J gene: TRBJ1-4; CDR3 protein: CASSSGQNEKLFF; CDR3 DNA: TGTGCCAGCAGCTCGGGACAGAATGAAAAACTGTTTTTT
clone size: -; D gene: -; V gene: TRBV5-4; J gene: TRBJ1-1; CDR3 protein: CASSSNRGVTEAFF; CDR3 DNA: TGTGCCAGCAGCTCTAATAGAGGGGTCACTGAAGCTTTCTTT
clone size: -; D gene: TRBD2; V gene: TRBV5-1; J gene: TRBJ2-1; CDR3 protein: CASSLGGDRSSYNEQFF; CDR3 DNA: TGCGCCAGCAGCCTCGGGGGGGACCGTAGCTCCTACAATGAGCAGTTCTTC
clone size: -; D gene: -; V gene: TRBV24-1; J gene: TRBJ2-5; CDR3 protein: CATSASWESETQYF; CDR3 DNA: TGTGCCACCAGTGCTTCGTGGGAGAGTGAGACCCAGTACTTC
clone size: -; D gene: TRBD1; V gene: TRBV7-7; J gene: TRBJ1-4; CDR3 protein: CASSLGQGGEKLFF; CDR3 DNA: TGTGCCAGCAGCTTAGGACAGGGCGGTGAAAAACTGTTTTTT
clone size: -; D gene: -; V gene: TRBV3-1/TRBV3-2; J gene: TRBJ2-7; CDR3 protein: CASSPTFSYEQYF; CDR3 DNA: TGTGCCAGCAGCCCTACGTTCTCCTACGAGCAGTACTTC
clone size: -; D gene: -; V gene: TRBV6-5; J gene: TRBJ1-2; CDR3 protein: CASSYGNRVGYTF; CDR3 DNA: TGTGCCAGCAGTTACGGGAACAGGGTAGGCTACACCTTC
clone size: -; D gene: -; V gene: TRBV4-3; J gene: TRBJ1-5; CDR3 protein: CASSQDGGRNQPQHF; CDR3 DNA: TGCGCCAGCAGCCAAGATGGAGGGCGCAATCAGCCCCAGCATTTT
clone size: -; D gene: -; V gene: TRBV6-5; J gene: TRBJ1-2; CDR3 protein: CASSSDRVYGYTF; CDR3 DNA: TGTGCCAGCAGTTCGGACAGAGTATATGGCTACACCTTC
clone size: -; D gene: TRBD2; V gene: TRBV30; J gene: TRBJ2-5; CDR3 protein: CAWSVSAGGPSSETQYF; CDR3 DNA: TGTGCCTGGAGTGTCTCGGCGGGAGGGCCGTCGTCGGAGACCCAGTACTTC
clone size: -; D gene: -; V gene: TRBV27; J gene: TRBJ1-4; CDR3 protein: CASRLTRLNEKLFF; CDR3 DNA: TGTGCCAGCAGGCTAACGCGACTTAATGAAAAACTGTTTTTT
clone size: -; D gene: -; V gene: TRBV11-2; J gene: TRBJ2-7; CDR3 protein: CASSLGRQDYEQYF; CDR3 DNA: TGTGCCAGCAGCTTAGGAAGACAGGATTACGAGCAGTACTTC
clone size: -; D gene: TRBD2; V gene: TRBV19; J gene: TRBJ2-1; CDR3 protein: CASKNGTSGRDDEQFF; CDR3 DNA: TGTGCCAGTAAAAATGGGACTAGCGGGAGGGATGATGAGCAGTTCTTC
clone size: once; D gene: TRBD1; V gene: TRBV29-1; J gene: TRBJ1-2; CDR3 protein: CSVTDRGLGYTF; CDR3 DNA: TGCAGCGTTACGGACAGGGGACTTGGCTACACCTTC
clone size: -; D gene: TRBD1; V gene: TRBV28; J gene: TRBJ2-5; CDR3 protein: CASSLWGQGAVQTQYF; CDR3 DNA: TGTGCCAGCAGTTTATGGGGACAGGGGGCAGTTCAGACCCAGTACTTC
clone size: -; D gene: -; V gene: TRBV12-5; J gene: TRBJ2-4; CDR3 protein: CASGPLSKNIQYF; CDR3 DNA: TGTGCTAGTGGTCCGCTCTCCAAAAACATTCAGTACTTC
clone size: -; D gene: TRBD2; V gene: TRBV27; J gene: TRBJ2-3; CDR3 protein: CASSRQGLAADTQYF; CDR3 DNA: TGTGCCAGCAGTAGGCAAGGACTAGCGGCAGATACGCAGTATTTT
clone size: -; D gene: -; V gene: TRBV19; J gene: TRBJ1-1; CDR3 protein: CATLEGPANTEAFF; CDR3 DNA: TGTGCCACCCTGGAGGGGCCAGCTAACACTGAAGCTTTCTTT
clone size: few; D gene: -; V gene: TRBV30; J gene: TRBJ2-1; CDR3 protein: CAWRAGSVTYNEQFF; CDR3 DNA: TGTGCCTGGAGGGCGGGGAGCGTAACCTACAATGAGCAGTTCTTC
clone size: -; D gene: -; V gene: TRBV28; J gene: TRBJ2-3; CDR3 protein: CASSPWDSLDDTQYF; CDR3 DNA: TGTGCCAGCAGTCCCTGGGACTCCCTGGACGATACGCAGTATTTT
clone size: -; D gene: TRBD2; V gene: TRBV3-1/TRBV3-2; J gene: TRBJ2-3; CDR3 protein: CASASGRARTDTQYF; CDR3 DNA: TGTGCCAGCGCTAGCGGGAGGGCCAGGACAGATACGCAGTATTTT
clone size: -; D gene: TRBD2; V gene: TRBV28; J gene: TRBJ2-7; CDR3 protein: CASSLTSGGTYEQYF; CDR3 DNA: TGTGCCAGCAGTTTGACTAGCGGGGGGACCTACGAGCAGTACTTC
clone size: -; D gene: TRBD1; V gene: TRBV29-1; J gene: TRBJ1-1; CDR3 protein: CSVLGQGNTEAFF; CDR3 DNA: TGCAGCGTTCTCGGACAGGGGAACACTGAAGCTTTCTTT
clone size: -; D gene: -; V gene: TRBV27; J gene: TRBJ2-7; CDR3 protein: CASRRGPYEQYF; CDR3 DNA: TGTGCCAGCCGCAGAGGACCCTACGAGCAGTACTTC
clone size: -; D gene: -; V gene: TRBV5-6; J gene: TRBJ1-6; CDR3 protein: CASSLGFSPLHF; CDR3 DNA: TGTGCCAGCAGCTTGGGCTTTTCACCCCTCCACTTT
clone size: -; D gene: -; V gene: TRBV9; J gene: TRBJ1-1; CDR3 protein: CASSGAMNTEAFF; CDR3 DNA: TGTGCCAGCAGCGGCGCAATGAACACTGAAGCTTTCTTT
clone size: -; D gene: TRBD1; V gene: TRBV6-1; J gene: TRBJ1-2; CDR3 protein: CASSEGQGSGYTF; CDR3 DNA: TGTGCCAGCAGTGAAGGACAGGGTAGTGGCTACACCTTC
clone size: -; D gene: -; V gene: TRBV2; J gene: TRBJ1-4; CDR3 protein: CASREANEKLFF; CDR3 DNA: TGTGCCAGCAGGGAGGCTAATGAAAAACTGTTTTTT
clone size: -; D gene: -; V gene: TRBV7-8; J gene: TRBJ2-2; CDR3 protein: CASSSGSGPGELFF; CDR3 DNA: TGTGCCAGCAGCTCGGGCTCTGGTCCCGGGGAGCTGTTTTTT
clone size: -; D gene: -; V gene: TRBV4-1; J gene: TRBJ1-1; CDR3 protein: CASSQVAEGKTEAFF; CDR3 DNA: TGCGCCAGCAGCCAAGTGGCGGAGGGGAAGACTGAAGCTTTCTTT
clone size: few; D gene: TRBD1; V gene: TRBV5-8; J gene: TRBJ1-5; CDR3 protein: CASSLFQDRGNQPQHF; CDR3 DNA: TGTGCCAGCAGCTTGTTCCAGGACAGGGGCAATCAGCCCCAGCATTTT
clone size: few; D gene: -; V gene: TRBV19; J gene: TRBJ2-7; CDR3 protein: CASSMAAARSYEQYF; CDR3 DNA: TGTGCCAGTAGTATGGCGGCAGCTAGGTCCTACGAGCAGTACTTC
clone size: -; D gene: -; V gene: TRBV10-1; J gene: TRBJ2-2; CDR3 protein: CASSRGAGELFF; CDR3 DNA: TGCGCCAGCTCACGGGGTGCCGGGGAGCTGTTTTTT
clone size: -; D gene: TRBD1; V gene: TRBV27; J gene: TRBJ1-3; CDR3 protein: CASSLSGTGLHHTIYF; CDR3 DNA: TGTGCCAGCAGTTTATCTGGGACAGGATTGCACCACACCATATATTTT
clone size: -; D gene: -; V gene: TRBV4-3; J gene: TRBJ2-1; CDR3 protein: CASSQEGWEEQFF; CDR3 DNA: TGCGCCAGCAGCCAAGAAGGGTGGGAGGAGCAGTTCTTC
clone size: -; D gene: -; V gene: TRBV9; J gene: TRBJ2-3; CDR3 protein: CASSLRGREVTDTQYF; CDR3 DNA: TGTGCCAGCAGCCTTAGAGGGAGAGAAGTCACAGATACGCAGTATTTT
clone size: -; D gene: -; V gene: TRBV7-9; J gene: TRBJ1-1; CDR3 protein: CASSLPGQEGVAFF; CDR3 DNA: TGTGCCAGCAGCTTACCAGGGCAGGAGGGAGTGGCTTTCTTT
clone size: -; D gene: -; V gene: TRBV14; J gene: TRBJ2-3; CDR3 protein: CASSQDWALSTDTQYF; CDR3 DNA: TGTGCCAGCAGCCAAGATTGGGCGCTTAGCACAGATACGCAGTATTTT
clone size: -; D gene: -; V gene: TRBV6-5; J gene: TRBJ1-5; CDR3 protein: CASSFGTGDNQPQHF; CDR3 DNA: TGTGCCAGCAGTTTCGGGACCGGGGACAATCAGCCCCAGCATTTT
clone size: -; D gene: -; V gene: TRBV27; J gene: TRBJ1-5; CDR3 protein: CASSLRGGWGSNQPQHF; CDR3 DNA: TGTGCCAGCAGTTTGAGGGGGGGATGGGGGAGCAATCAGCCCCAGCATTTT
clone size: -; D gene: -; V gene: TRBV7-2; J gene: TRBJ1-3; CDR3 protein: CASSPGGGVDTIYF; CDR3 DNA: TGTGCCAGCAGTCCCGGCGGGGGTGTCGACACCATATATTTT
clone size: -; D gene: TRBD1; V gene: TRBV7-9; J gene: TRBJ2-7; CDR3 protein: CASSLPGQETYEQYF; CDR3 DNA: TGTGCCAGCAGCTTGCCGGGACAGGAGACCTACGAGCAGTACTTC
clone size: once; D gene: -; V gene: TRBV2; J gene: TRBJ1-1; CDR3 protein: CASSWVATEAFF; CDR3 DNA: TGTGCCAGCAGTTGGGTGGCCACTGAAGCTTTCTTT
clone size: -; D gene: -; V gene: TRBV4-1; J gene: TRBJ1-4; CDR3 protein: CASSQPRTVNEKLFF; CDR3 DNA: TGCGCCAGCAGCCAGCCCCGGACAGTTAATGAAAAACTGTTTTTT
clone size: few; D gene: -; V gene: TRBV15; J gene: TRBJ1-3; CDR3 protein: CATSRDPGGNTIYF; CDR3 DNA: TGTGCCACCAGCAGAGATCCTGGTGGAAACACCATATATTTT
clone size: -; D gene: TRBD2; V gene: TRBV7-2; J gene: TRBJ2-1; CDR3 protein: CASSPTSGDYNEQFF; CDR3 DNA: TGTGCCAGCAGCCCGACTAGCGGGGACTACAATGAGCAGTTCTTC
clone size: -; D gene: TRBD2; V gene: TRBV14; J gene: TRBJ2-6; CDR3 protein: CASSTRGGSAGANVLTF; CDR3 DNA: TGTGCCAGCAGCACCCGGGGGGGTTCGGCTGGGGCCAACGTCCTGACTTTC
clone size: -; D gene: -; V gene: TRBV6-5; J gene: TRBJ2-7; CDR3 protein: CASRGETYEQYF; CDR3 DNA: TGTGCCAGCAGAGGGGAAACCTACGAGCAGTACTTC
clone size: -; D gene: -; V gene: TRBV30; J gene: TRBJ2-2; CDR3 protein: CASNSPSRDTGELFF; CDR3 DNA: TGTGCCTCTAATTCTCCTTCTAGGGACACCGGGGAGCTGTTTTTT
clone size: once; D gene: -; V gene: TRBV5-1; J gene: TRBJ1-4; CDR3 protein: CASSSGTKGEKLFF; CDR3 DNA: TGCGCCAGCAGTTCCGGGACCAAGGGTGAAAAACTGTTTTTT
clone size: -; D gene: -; V gene: TRBV29-1; J gene: TRBJ2-2; CDR3 protein: CSVNGVANTGELFF; CDR3 DNA: TGCAGCGTGAATGGGGTGGCGAACACCGGGGAGCTGTTTTTT
clone size: -; D gene: TRBD2; V gene: TRBV6-6; J gene: TRBJ2-1; CDR3 protein: CASSLGEGLYNEQFF; CDR3 DNA: TGTGCCAGCAGTCTGGGGGAGGGCCTCTACAATGAGCAGTTCTTC
clone size: -; D gene: TRBD1; V gene: TRBV19; J gene: TRBJ1-2; CDR3 protein: CASRSGQGAYGYTF; CDR3 DNA: TGTGCCAGTAGATCCGGACAGGGGGCCTATGGCTACACCTTC
clone size: -; D gene: -; V gene: TRBV14; J gene: TRBJ1-1; CDR3 protein: CASRRAGTNTEAFF; CDR3 DNA: TGTGCCAGCAGGAGAGCAGGGACAAACACTGAAGCTTTCTTT
clone size: -; D gene: TRBD1; V gene: TRBV5-1; J gene: TRBJ1-2; CDR3 protein: CASNPTGTGGAGGYTF; CDR3 DNA: TGCGCCAGCAACCCGACCGGGACAGGGGGCGCGGGGGGCTACACCTTC
clone size: -; D gene: -; V gene: TRBV28; J gene: TRBJ2-1; CDR3 protein: CASSLPGTPEQFF; CDR3 DNA: TGTGCCAGCAGTTTACCCGGGACCCCTGAGCAGTTCTTC